These 5 T cell receptor beta chains were sequenced from one sample in a study of blood T cell repertoires in COVID-19. TCRdb's table, derived via immunoSEQ multiplex PCR, lists solely in-frame clones and lacks some. The profile covers 130,000 to 150,000 clones, with 80% to 90% appearing a single time and around an eighth taken by the ten largest. Input material: peripheral blood. These receptors were taken from a man between 18 and 29 years old with COVID-19, enrolled during active disease.

V and J are TRBV14 and TRBJ1-1, with no clear D. The CDR3 totals 17 residues. V lost 0 bases and J lost 0, with 14 bases in between. Germline values: CDR1 SGHDN, CDR2 FVKESK. The CDR3 spells CASSQDWWEQMNTEAFF. As DNA, the CDR3 is TGTGCCAGCAGCCAAGATTGGTGGGAGCAGATGAACACTGAAGCTTTCTTT.

The chain recombines TRBV18 with TRBJ2-1; 7 bases align to TRBD1. The V and J ends lost 3 bases and 3 bases, in that order; junction bases with no gene match: 8. Germline V gene data show CDR1 as KGHSH and CDR2 as LQKENI. CDR3 size: 16 residues. DNA for the CDR3: TGTGCCAGCTCACCCTCCGGGACAGATAGCTACAATGAGCAGTTCTTC. Its translation: CASSPSGTDSYNEQFF.

The chain combines TRBV7-8 with TRBJ2-5, with TRBD1 matching over 10 bases. The CDR3 loop spans 18 amino acids. The junction had 17 bases not matched to a gene; V was cut back by 5 bases and J by 5 bases. Germline V gene sequence: CDR1 SGHVS, CDR2 FQNEAQ. In DNA, the CDR3 is TGTGCCAGCAGCAATCGGGCGGGACAGGGGTTGGGGATGGAGACCCAGTACTTC. This gives the protein CASSNRAGQGLGMETQYF.

The chain couples TRBV6-5 to TRBJ1-1; 8 bases line up with TRBD1. The CDR3 is 14 amino acids. The junction had 8 bases not matched to a gene; V was cut back by 5 bases and J by 6 bases. Germline V gene data show CDR1 as MNHEY and CDR2 as SVGAGI. The CDR3 coding sequence is TGTGCCAGCAGTCGGACAGGGCGAGTCGCTGAAGCTTTCTTT. Its translation is CASSRTGRVAEAFF.

This chain uses TRBV27 with TRBJ2-7; D not certain. Germline V gives CDR1 MNHEY, CDR2 SMNVEV (reference sequence). The germline V and J ends were trimmed by 3 bases and 3 bases, with 9 bases remaining between them. The CDR3 spans 13 residues. CDR3: CASSFVGSYEQYF. As DNA, the CDR3 is TGTGCCAGCAGTTTCGTGGGCAGCTACGAGCAGTACTTC.